One and the same sample provided the 24 T cell receptor beta chains below, sequenced in a study of cytomegalovirus exposure and HLA in healthy donors (dated by TCRdb to the late 2010s). To prepare the library, the immunoSEQ multiplex PCR assay was applied. Not all clones reach the TCRdb copy of this immuneACCESS table, which keeps in-frame sequences only. Checked studies attribute under half of the gap to unresolved V genes and leave the rest unexplained. Present in this sample are hundreds of thousands of clones, over 70% of which were seen just once. The ten largest clones capture more than 12% of the sample. Sample: PBMCs. All receptors derive from a woman under 40 in good health and CMV-seropositive.

V and J are TRBV30 and TRBJ1-4, with D uncertain. Trimming left V 5 bases short and J 7 bases short, with 14 bases between. Germline V gives CDR1 GTSNPN, CDR2 SVGIG (reference sequence). The CDR3 contains 13 residues. The CDR3 DNA reads TGTGCCTGGGGAACCTCGCTGACTGAAAAACTGTTTTTT. It codes for CAWGTSLTEKLFF.

V is TRBV14 and J is TRBJ2-7; maybe TRBD1 (6 bases). V gave up 1 base and J gave up 4 bases, with 11 bases separating them. The CDR3 has 14 residues. Germline assignment: CDR1 SGHDN and CDR2 FVKESK. CDR3 protein: CASSQGTVWYEQYF. Here the CDR3 DNA reads TGTGCCAGCAGCCAAGGGACAGTCTGGTACGAGCAGTACTTC.

The genes are TRBV28 and TRBJ2-7; TRBD1 aligns across 8 bases. The CDR3 extends over 15 amino acids. Trimming cost V 2 bases and J 5 bases; bases outside gene matches: 8. CDR1 and CDR2 from the germline V gene are MDHEN and SYDVKM. The CDR3 DNA reads TGTGCCAGCAGTTTACAGGGGGCAGGGGCTGACGAGCAGTACTTC. It specifies CASSLQGAGADEQYF.

This clone appeared a few times. The J gene is TRBJ1-4, the V gene TRBV29-1; D is unclear. The CDR3 spans 11 residues. Trimming took off 1 base at V and 8 bases at J, with 5 bases between the two ends. Germline-derived CDR1 and CDR2 are SQVTM and ANQGSEA. In DNA, the CDR3 is TGCAGCGTTGAAGGGGAAGAAAAACTGTTTTTT. This gives the protein CSVEGEEKLFF. The full variable domain, in which reference TRBV29-1 and TRBJ1-4 provide the parts outside the CDR3, is SAVISQKPSRDICQRGTSLTIQCQVDSQVTMMFWYRQQPGQSLTLIATANQGSEATYESGFVIDKFPISRPNLTFSTLTVSNMSPEDSSIYLCSVEGEEKLFFGSGTQLSVL.

This chain connects TRBV25-1 to TRBJ1-3, with D hard to call. Per the germline V gene, CDR1 is MGHDK and CDR2 is SYGVNS. V was cut by 4 bases and J by 0 bases, with 13 bases left in between. The CDR3 extends over 16 amino acids. CDR3 DNA sequence: TGTGCCAGCAGTGGAATACCAACGAGCTCTGGAAACACCATATATTTT. It codes for CASSGIPTSSGNTIYF.

CDR3 sequence (DNA): TGTGCCAGCACGGACGTCGGGCGTACCTACGAGCAGTACTTC. Its protein is CASTDVGRTYEQYF. The V call is TRBV28, the J call TRBJ2-7; D not certain. The V end was cut by 7 bases, the J end by 2 bases, with 15 bases between. Germline V gene lookup returns CDR1 MDHEN and CDR2 SYDVKM. The CDR3 is 14 residues long.

The chain links TRBV9 to TRBJ2-6, with D maybe TRBD1 (6 bases). V lost 4 bases to trimming and J lost 0 bases, with 20 bases between them. Germline V CDR1 and CDR2: SGDLS, YYNGEE. This CDR3 contains 19 residues. CDR3 residues: CASSLGTRLLLSGANVLTF. In DNA, the CDR3 is TGTGCCAGCAGCTTGGGGACAAGACTACTCCTCTCTGGGGCCAACGTCCTGACTTTC. Filled out from reference TRBV9 and TRBJ2-6, the complete variable domain reads DSGVTQTPKHLITATGQRVTLRCSPRSGDLSVYWYQQSLDQGLQFLIQYYNGEERAKGNILERFSAQQFPDLHSELNLSSLELGDSALYFCASSLGTRLLLSGANVLTFGAGSRLTVL.

This rearrangement joins TRBV5-1 to TRBJ2-1; no clear D gene. Germline V CDR1 and CDR2: SGHRS, YFSETQ. Trimming removed 0 bases from V and 5 bases from J, with 9 bases in between. The length of the CDR3 is 14 residues. CDR3 nucleotides: TGCGCCAGCAGCTTGGACCGGCTGCACAATGAGCAGTTCTTC. It specifies CASSLDRLHNEQFF.

The chain links TRBV5-4 to TRBJ1-2; weak D call: TRBD1 (5 bases). The V gene's germline CDR1 is SGHNT and CDR2 YYREEE (reference sequence). The CDR3 runs 15 residues. V lost 2 bases and J lost 7, with 18 bases in between. Here the CDR3 DNA reads TGTGCCAGCAGCTTTGGGGCGCTCCCGGCGTTTGGCTACACCTTC. Its translation: CASSFGALPAFGYTF.

The chain recombines TRBV4-1 with TRBJ1-4; a possible D gene is TRBD1 (5 bases). Trimming took off 0 bases at V and 6 bases at J, with 11 bases between the two ends. CDR1 is MGHRA and CDR2 is YSYEKL in the germline V gene. There are 15 residues in the CDR3. CDR3 region: CASSQEAGVDEKLFF. In nucleotides, the CDR3 is TGCGCCAGCAGCCAAGAGGCGGGGGTGGATGAAAAACTGTTTTTT.

The chain has TRBV7-6 and TRBJ2-5, with D perhaps matching TRBD2 (7 bases). CDR1 is SGHVS and CDR2 is FNYEAQ in the germline V gene. This CDR3 comprises 16 residues. Trimming cost V 7 bases and J 1 base, with 19 bases left between them. In nucleotides, the CDR3 is TGTGCCAGCACCCGGGGGGCTACTAGGGGCCAAGAGACCCAGTACTTC. The encoded protein is CASTRGATRGQETQYF.

This clone was seen a single time. The CDR3 sequence: CASSPGLDPTDTQYF. CDR3 nucleotide sequence: TGTGCCAGCAGCCCAGGACTAGATCCGACAGATACGCAGTATTTT. The rearrangement joins TRBV2 to TRBJ2-3, with 7 bases fitting TRBD2. With 6 bases clipped from V and 3 bases from J, the junction kept 9 bases outside the gene matches. The CDR3 sequence is 15 residues long. Germline V lookup: CDR1 SNHLY, CDR2 FYNNEI.

The chain links TRBV27 to TRBJ2-7; tentative D call: TRBD1 (5 bases). Trimming shortened V by 8 bases and J by 5 bases, and 19 bases separated the two germline ends. The CDR3 runs to 14 residues. Germline values: CDR1 MNHEY, CDR2 SMNVEV (reference sequence). Here the CDR3 DNA reads TGTGCCAGCGGCTTTGGGCAGGGCTTTCACGAGCAGTACTTC. Amino acid sequence: CASGFGQGFHEQYF.

This chain connects TRBV5-8 to TRBJ1-5; tentatively, D is TRBD1 (5 bases). V dropped 4 bases and J dropped 6 bases, with 23 bases sitting between them. The CDR3 sequence is 17 residues long. In germline, CDR1 is SGHTS, CDR2 YDEGEE. CDR3 protein: CASSPTWTGPTGQPQHF. The CDR3 bases are TGTGCCAGCAGCCCAACGTGGACGGGACCGACGGGTCAGCCCCAGCATTTT. The whole variable domain, filled in from reference TRBV5-8 and TRBJ1-5, reads EAGVTQSPTHLIKTRGQQATLRCSPISGHTSVYWYQQALGLGLQFLLWYDEGEERNRGNFPPRFSGRQFPNYSSELNVNALELEDSALYLCASSPTWTGPTGQPQHFGDGTRLSIL.

The chain joins TRBV25-1 to TRBJ2-3; the D gene is possibly TRBD2 (5 bases). The germline V gene encodes CDR1 MGHDK and CDR2 SYGVNS. CDR3 size: 15 residues. Trimming stripped 6 bases from V and 3 bases from J, with 16 bases between. CDR3: CASSPGRLLTDTQYF. CDR3 coding DNA: TGTGCCAGCAGCCCGGGGAGACTACTGACAGATACGCAGTATTTT.

Comments on this clone: At the DNA level, this CDR3 is encoded by other sequences in the same sample as well. The chain joins TRBV7-9 to TRBJ1-5, with TRBD1 as a possible D gene (5 bases). Deletions cut 3 bases from V and 0 bases from J, with 9 bases between. The CDR3 totals 15 residues. CDR1 and CDR2 (germline): SEHNR, FQNEAQ (reference sequence). Here the CDR3 reads CASSLGTGSNQPQHF. CDR3 sequence (DNA): TGTGCCAGCAGCTTGGGAACAGGTAGCAATCAGCCCCAGCATTTT.

J is TRBJ2-7 and V is TRBV6-5, with 8 bases lining up with TRBD2. Trimming at V came to 9 bases and at J to 1 base, leaving 8 bases not matched to a gene. This CDR3 has 14 amino acids. The germline V gene encodes CDR1 MNHEY and CDR2 SVGAGI. CDR3 coding DNA: TGTGCCAGTGAGGGGCGGGGGGATTCCTACGAGCAGTACTTC. This encodes CASEGRGDSYEQYF.

The rearrangement joins TRBV7-3 to TRBJ2-1; D is undetermined. This CDR3 contains 15 residues. Germline loops: CDR1 SGHTA, CDR2 FQGTGA. Trimming left V 2 bases short and J 1 base short, with 9 bases between. The CDR3 is CASSLGQASYNEQFF. CDR3 coding DNA: TGTGCCAGCAGCTTAGGGCAAGCATCCTACAATGAGCAGTTCTTC. The full variable domain, with the rest looked up from reference TRBV7-3 and TRBJ2-1, is GAGVSQTPSNKVTEKGKYVELRCDPISGHTALYWYRQSLGQGPEFLIYFQGTGAADDSGLPNDRFFAVRPEGSVSTLKIQRTERGDSAVYLCASSLGQASYNEQFFGPGTRLTVL.

CDR3 region: CASTPPGHTEAFF. CDR3 DNA sequence: TGTGCCAGCACCCCTCCGGGGCACACTGAAGCTTTCTTT. This rearrangement joins TRBV28 to TRBJ1-1, with D possibly being TRBD1 (5 bases). The CDR3 is 13 residues long. CDR1 and CDR2 from the germline V gene are MDHEN and SYDVKM. Trimming stripped 7 bases from V and 3 bases from J, with 12 bases between.

This clone was seen a few times. This chain links TRBV18 with TRBJ2-5; no clear D. Germline V gene data show CDR1 as KGHSH and CDR2 as LQKENI. V lost 1 base and J lost 1, with 4 bases in between. The CDR3 sequence is 13 residues long. The CDR3 DNA is TGTGCCAGCTCACCACTACCCCAAGAGACCCAGTACTTC. As protein: CASSPLPQETQYF.

This chain uses TRBV9 with TRBJ1-1, with 8 bases lining up with TRBD1. The CDR3 has 13 residues. In germline, CDR1 is SGDLS, CDR2 YYNGEE. Unmatched junction bases numbered 5, after V lost 2 bases and J lost 8 bases. The CDR3 loop reads CASSVEGQDEAFF. As DNA, the CDR3 is TGTGCCAGCAGCGTCGAGGGACAGGACGAAGCTTTCTTT. The complete variable domain, with remaining parts taken from reference TRBV9 and TRBJ1-1, reads DSGVTQTPKHLITATGQRVTLRCSPRSGDLSVYWYQQSLDQGLQFLIQYYNGEERAKGNILERFSAQQFPDLHSELNLSSLELGDSALYFCASSVEGQDEAFFGQGTRLTVV.

As concerns this clone: The same CDR3 is also encoded by other DNA sequences in this sample. The chain links TRBV6-5 to TRBJ1-3; no clear D. V was trimmed by 2 bases and J by 4 bases, leaving 9 bases between them. This CDR3 has 14 amino acids. Germline CDR1 MNHEY, CDR2 SVGAGI. The CDR3 loop reads CASSYGKPGNTIYF. The CDR3 nucleotides are TGTGCCAGCAGTTACGGGAAACCGGGAAACACCATATATTTT.

The chain employs TRBV15 and TRBJ1-5; no clear D. The V end was cut by 3 bases, the J end by 1 base, with 10 bases between. The V gene's germline CDR1 is LNHNV and CDR2 YYDKDF (reference sequence). This CDR3 spans 15 amino acids. In DNA form, the CDR3 reads TGTGCCACCAGCAGGAGTCAAGCGAGCAATCAGCCCCAGCATTTT. Protein: CATSRSQASNQPQHF.

This clone has just one count. CDR3 sequence: CAWSVLGRGREGTEAFF. The CDR3 coding sequence is TGTGCCTGGAGTGTACTAGGTCGGGGTAGGGAGGGGACTGAAGCTTTCTTT. The chain combines TRBV30 with TRBJ1-1; possible D gene TRBD1, 5 bases. Germline CDR1 is GTSNPN and CDR2 is SVGIG (reference sequence). The V end was cut by 0 bases, the J end by 5 bases, with 22 bases between. This CDR3 region has 17 residues. Drawing the rest from reference TRBV30 and TRBJ1-1, the complete variable domain is SQTIHQWPATLVQPVGSPLSLECTVEGTSNPNLYWYRQAAGRGLQLLFYSVGIGQISSEVPQNLSASRPQDRQFILSSKKLLLSDSGFYLCAWSVLGRGREGTEAFFGQGTRLTVV.